This TCR beta chain derives from a study of T cells after yellow fever vaccination. Study-level findings and limits: Repertoires sorted by FACS could include abundant clonotypes that are contaminants from the bulk population. Reappearance after the booster was observed for most primary-vaccination clones (around 95% CD4, roughly 88% CD8).

This clonotype has a count of ten or more. The antigen is unknown. By 5'RACE template switching, TCR cDNA was produced, with a universal primer site and UMIs added in the process. Each CDR3 protein gets one entry after TCRdb re-called the 5' RACE reads with MiXCR. The table shows over 300,000 distinct CDR3 sequences, with about 6.6% occurring only once. V trimming: 0 bases; J trimming: 5 bases; junction bases outside the gene matches: 10. CDR3 size: 16 residues. From germline, CDR1 is MGHRA and CDR2 YSYEKL. This TCR came from a man between 18 and 29 years old who received the YFV17D yellow fever vaccine. The sample in question was PBMCs, obtained about 49 days after the first yellow fever vaccination. This chain joins TRBV4-1 and TRBJ2-7; 7 bases are shared with TRBD2. Here the CDR3 DNA reads TGCGCCAGCAGCCAAGAAACCCCGGGGGGAACCCACGAGCAGTACTTC. This translates into CASSQETPGGTHEQYF.